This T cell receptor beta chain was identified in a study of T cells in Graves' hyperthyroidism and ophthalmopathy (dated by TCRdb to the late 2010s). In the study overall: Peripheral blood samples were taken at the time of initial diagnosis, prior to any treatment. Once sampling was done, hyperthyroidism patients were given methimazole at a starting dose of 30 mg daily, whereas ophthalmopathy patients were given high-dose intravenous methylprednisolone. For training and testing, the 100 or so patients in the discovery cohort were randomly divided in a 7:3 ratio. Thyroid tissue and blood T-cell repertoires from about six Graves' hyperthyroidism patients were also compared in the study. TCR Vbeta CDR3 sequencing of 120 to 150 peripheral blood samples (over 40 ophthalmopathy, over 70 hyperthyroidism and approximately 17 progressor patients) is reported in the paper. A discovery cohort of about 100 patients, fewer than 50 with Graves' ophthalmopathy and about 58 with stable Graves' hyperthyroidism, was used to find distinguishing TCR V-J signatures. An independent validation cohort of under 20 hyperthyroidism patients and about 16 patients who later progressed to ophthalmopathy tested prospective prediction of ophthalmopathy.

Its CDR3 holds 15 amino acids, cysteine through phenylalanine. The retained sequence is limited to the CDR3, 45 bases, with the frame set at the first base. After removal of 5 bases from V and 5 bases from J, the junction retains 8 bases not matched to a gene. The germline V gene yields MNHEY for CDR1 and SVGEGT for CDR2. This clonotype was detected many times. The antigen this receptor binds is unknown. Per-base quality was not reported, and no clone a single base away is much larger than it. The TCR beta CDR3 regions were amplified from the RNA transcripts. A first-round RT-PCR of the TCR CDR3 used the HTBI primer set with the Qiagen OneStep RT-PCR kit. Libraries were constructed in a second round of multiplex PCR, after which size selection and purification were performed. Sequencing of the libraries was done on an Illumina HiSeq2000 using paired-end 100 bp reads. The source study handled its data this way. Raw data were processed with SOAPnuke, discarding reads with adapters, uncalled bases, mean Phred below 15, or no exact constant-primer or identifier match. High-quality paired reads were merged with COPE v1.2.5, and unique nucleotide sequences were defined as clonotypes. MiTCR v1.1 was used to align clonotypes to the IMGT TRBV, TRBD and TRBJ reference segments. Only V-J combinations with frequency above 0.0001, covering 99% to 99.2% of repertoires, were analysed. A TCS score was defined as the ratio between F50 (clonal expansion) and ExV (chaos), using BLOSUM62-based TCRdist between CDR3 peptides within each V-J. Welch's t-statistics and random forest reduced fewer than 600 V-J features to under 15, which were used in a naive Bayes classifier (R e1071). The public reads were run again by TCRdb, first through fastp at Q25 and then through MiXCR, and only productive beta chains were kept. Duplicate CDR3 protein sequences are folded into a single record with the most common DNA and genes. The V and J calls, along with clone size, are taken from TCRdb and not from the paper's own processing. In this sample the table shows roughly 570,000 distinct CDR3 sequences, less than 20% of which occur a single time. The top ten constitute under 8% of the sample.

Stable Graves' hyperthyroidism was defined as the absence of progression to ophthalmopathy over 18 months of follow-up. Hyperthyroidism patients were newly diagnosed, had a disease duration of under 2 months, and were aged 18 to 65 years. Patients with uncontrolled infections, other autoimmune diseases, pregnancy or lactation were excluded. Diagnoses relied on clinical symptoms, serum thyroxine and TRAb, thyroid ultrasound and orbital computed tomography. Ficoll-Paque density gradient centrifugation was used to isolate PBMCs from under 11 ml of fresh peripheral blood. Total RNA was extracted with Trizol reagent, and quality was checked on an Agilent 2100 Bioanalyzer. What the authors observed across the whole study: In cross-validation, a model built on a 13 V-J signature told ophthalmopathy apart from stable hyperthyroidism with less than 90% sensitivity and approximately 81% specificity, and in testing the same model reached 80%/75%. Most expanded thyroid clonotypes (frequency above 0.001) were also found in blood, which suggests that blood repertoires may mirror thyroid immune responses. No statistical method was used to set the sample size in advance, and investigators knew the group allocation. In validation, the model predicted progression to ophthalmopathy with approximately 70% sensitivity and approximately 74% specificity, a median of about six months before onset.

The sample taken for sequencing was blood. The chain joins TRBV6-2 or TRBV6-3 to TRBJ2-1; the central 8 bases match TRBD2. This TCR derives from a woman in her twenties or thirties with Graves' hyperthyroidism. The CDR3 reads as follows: CASSGVASGHNEQFF. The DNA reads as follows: TGTGCCAGCAGTGGGGTGGCTAGCGGGCACAATGAGCAGTTCTTC.